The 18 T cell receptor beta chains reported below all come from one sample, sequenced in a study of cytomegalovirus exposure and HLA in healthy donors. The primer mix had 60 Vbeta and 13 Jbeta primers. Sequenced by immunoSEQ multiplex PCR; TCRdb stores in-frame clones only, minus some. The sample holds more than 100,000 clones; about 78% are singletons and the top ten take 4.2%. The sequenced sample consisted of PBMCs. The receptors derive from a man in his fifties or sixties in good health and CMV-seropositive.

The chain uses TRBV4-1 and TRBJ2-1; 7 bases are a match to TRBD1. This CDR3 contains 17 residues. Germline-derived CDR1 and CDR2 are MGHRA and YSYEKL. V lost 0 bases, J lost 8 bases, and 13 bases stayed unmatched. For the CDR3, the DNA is TGCGCCAGCAGCCAAGATCTTTGGACAGGCTTGGGGGATGAGCAGTTCTTC. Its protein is CASSQDLWTGLGDEQFF.

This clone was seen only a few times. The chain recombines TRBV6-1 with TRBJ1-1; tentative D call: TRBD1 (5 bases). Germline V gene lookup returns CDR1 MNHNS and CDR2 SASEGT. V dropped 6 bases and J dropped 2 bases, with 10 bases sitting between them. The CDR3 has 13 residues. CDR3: CASRKQENTEAFF. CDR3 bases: TGTGCCAGCAGGAAACAGGAAAACACTGAAGCTTTCTTT.

The CDR3 nucleotides read TGTGCCAGCAGTTATGCGGAACACACAGATACGCAGTATTTT. Its protein product is CASSYAEHTDTQYF. This chain joins TRBV6-6 and TRBJ2-3; D is ambiguous. Trimming took off 3 bases at V and 2 bases at J, with 9 bases between the two ends. The CDR3 length is 14 residues. CDR1 and CDR2 (germline): MNHNY, SVGAGI (reference sequence).

This CDR3 reads CASSAPDRANTEAFF. The CDR3 DNA reads TGTGCCAGCAGTGCCCCCGACAGGGCCAACACTGAAGCTTTCTTT. The V call is TRBV6-1, the J call TRBJ1-1; 7 positions agree with TRBD1. Germline trimming cut 4 bases from V and 2 bases from J; bases unmatched to any gene: 7. CDR1 MNHNS and CDR2 SASEGT come from the germline V gene. The CDR3 covers 15 residues.

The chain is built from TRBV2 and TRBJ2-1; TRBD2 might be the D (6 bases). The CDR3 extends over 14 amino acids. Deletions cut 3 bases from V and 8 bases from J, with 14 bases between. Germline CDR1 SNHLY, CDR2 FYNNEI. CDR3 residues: CASSDQGREDEQFF. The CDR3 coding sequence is TGTGCCAGCAGTGACCAGGGAAGGGAGGATGAGCAGTTCTTC.

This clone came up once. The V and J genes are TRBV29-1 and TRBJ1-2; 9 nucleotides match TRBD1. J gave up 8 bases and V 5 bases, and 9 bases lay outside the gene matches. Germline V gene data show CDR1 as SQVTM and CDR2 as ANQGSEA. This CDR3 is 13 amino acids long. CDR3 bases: TGCAGCGTTCTAAGGACAGGGGTTGAAGGCTACACCTTC. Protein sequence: CSVLRTGVEGYTF.

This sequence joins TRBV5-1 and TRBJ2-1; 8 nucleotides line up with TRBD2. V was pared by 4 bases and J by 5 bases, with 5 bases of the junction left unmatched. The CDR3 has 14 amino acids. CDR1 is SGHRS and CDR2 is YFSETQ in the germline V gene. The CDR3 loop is CASSIHSGDNEQFF. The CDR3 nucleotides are TGCGCCAGCAGCATCCATAGCGGGGACAATGAGCAGTTCTTC.

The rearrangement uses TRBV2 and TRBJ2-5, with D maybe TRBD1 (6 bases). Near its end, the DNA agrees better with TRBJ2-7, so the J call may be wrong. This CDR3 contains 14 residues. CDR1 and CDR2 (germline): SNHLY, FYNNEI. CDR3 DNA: TGTGCCAGCAGTGTACAGGGACGTTCCTACGAGCAGTACTTC. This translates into CASSVQGRSYEQYF.

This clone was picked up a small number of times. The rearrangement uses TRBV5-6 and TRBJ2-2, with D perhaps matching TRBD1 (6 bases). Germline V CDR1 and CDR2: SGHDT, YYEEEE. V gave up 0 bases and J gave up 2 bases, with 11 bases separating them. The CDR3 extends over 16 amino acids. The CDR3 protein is CASSLVGTLNTGELFF. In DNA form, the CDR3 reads TGTGCCAGCAGCTTGGTAGGGACACTTAACACCGGGGAGCTGTTTTTT.

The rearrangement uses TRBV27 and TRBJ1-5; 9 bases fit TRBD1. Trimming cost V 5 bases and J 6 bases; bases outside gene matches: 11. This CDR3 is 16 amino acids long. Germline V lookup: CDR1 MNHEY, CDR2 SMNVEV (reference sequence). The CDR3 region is CASSPYRGQQGQPQHF. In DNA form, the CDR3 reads TGTGCCAGCAGTCCTTACAGGGGGCAGCAGGGTCAGCCCCAGCATTTT.

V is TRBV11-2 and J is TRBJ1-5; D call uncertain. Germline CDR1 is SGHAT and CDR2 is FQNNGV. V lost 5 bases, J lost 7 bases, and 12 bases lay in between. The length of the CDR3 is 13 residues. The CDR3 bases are TGTGCCAGCAGCAGAGCCGCCGGGCAGCCCCAGCATTTT. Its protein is CASSRAAGQPQHF.

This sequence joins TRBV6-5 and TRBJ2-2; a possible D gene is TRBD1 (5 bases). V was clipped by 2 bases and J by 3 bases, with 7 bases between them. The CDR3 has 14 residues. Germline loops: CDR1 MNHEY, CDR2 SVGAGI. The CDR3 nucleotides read TGTGCCAGCAGTTACAGACAGTACACCGGGGAGCTGTTTTTT. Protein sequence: CASSYRQYTGELFF.

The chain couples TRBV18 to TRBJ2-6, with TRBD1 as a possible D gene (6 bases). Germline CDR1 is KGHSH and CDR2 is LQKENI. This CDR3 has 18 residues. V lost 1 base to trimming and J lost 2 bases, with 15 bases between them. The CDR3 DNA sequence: TGTGCCAGCTCACCACTCTACAGGGAAGGAACTGGGGCCAACGTCCTGACTTTC. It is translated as CASSPLYREGTGANVLTF.

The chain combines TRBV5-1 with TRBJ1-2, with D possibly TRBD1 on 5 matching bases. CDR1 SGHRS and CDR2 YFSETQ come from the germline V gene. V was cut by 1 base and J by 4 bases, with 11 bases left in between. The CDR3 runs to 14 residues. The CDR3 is CASSLSEGFYGYTF. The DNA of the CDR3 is TGCGCCAGCAGCTTGTCGGAGGGGTTCTATGGCTACACCTTC.

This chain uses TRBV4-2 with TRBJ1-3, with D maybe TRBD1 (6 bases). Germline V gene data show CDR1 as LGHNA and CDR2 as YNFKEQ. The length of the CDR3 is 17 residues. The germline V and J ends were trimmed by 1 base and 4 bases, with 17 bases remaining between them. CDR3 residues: CASSQVGAGTKGNTIYF. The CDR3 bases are TGTGCCAGCAGCCAAGTGGGGGCAGGGACGAAAGGAAACACCATATATTTT.

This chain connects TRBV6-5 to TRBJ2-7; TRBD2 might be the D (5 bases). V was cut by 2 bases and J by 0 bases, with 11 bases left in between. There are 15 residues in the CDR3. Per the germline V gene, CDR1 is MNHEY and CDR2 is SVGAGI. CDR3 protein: CASSYREPPSYEQYF. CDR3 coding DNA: TGTGCCAGCAGTTACAGGGAGCCTCCCTCCTACGAGCAGTACTTC.

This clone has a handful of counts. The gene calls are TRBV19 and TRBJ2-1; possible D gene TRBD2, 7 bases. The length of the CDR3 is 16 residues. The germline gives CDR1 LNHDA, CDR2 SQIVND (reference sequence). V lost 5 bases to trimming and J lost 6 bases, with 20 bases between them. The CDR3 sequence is CASSPSPGGPFNEQFF. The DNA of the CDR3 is TGTGCCAGTAGTCCCTCCCCCGGGGGGCCCTTCAATGAGCAGTTCTTC.

Written as DNA, the CDR3 is TGTGCCAGCAGTGTGTCGGGGGAATACAATGAGCAGTTCTTC. Amino acids: CASSVSGEYNEQFF. The chain recombines TRBV6-4 with TRBJ2-1; D may be TRBD2 (6 bases). CDR1 is MRHNA and CDR2 is SNTAGT in the germline V gene. Deletions cut 4 bases from V and 4 bases from J, with 11 bases between. The CDR3 runs to 14 residues.